Each of the 14 T cell receptor beta chains below was sequenced from the same sample in a study of CD8 T cells in ankylosing spondylitis. Whole-study results and caveats: Apparently characteristic of ankylosing spondylitis blood was a TCR beta motif (about 8 highly homologous variants).

For these TCRs, the target antigens are not known. TCRdb reprocessed the 5' RACE reads via MiXCR and lists one record per CDR3 protein. The sample lists 750,000 to 850,000 distinct CDR3 sequences, approximately 10% occurring once. The sequencing sample was made of blood, either unsorted or a sorted T cell fraction (not recorded which). The receptors come from a male donor with ankylosing spondylitis.

This clonotype has ten or more counts. The chain is built from TRBV7-9 and TRBJ1-5; D gene ambiguous. Germline-derived CDR1 and CDR2 are SEHNR and FQNEAQ (reference sequence). The CDR3 is 12 residues long. Deletions cut 2 bases from V and 5 bases from J, with 4 bases between. DNA of the CDR3: TGTGCCAGCAGCTTACTTGATCAGCCCCAGCATTTT. This translates into CASSLLDQPQHF.

This clonotype was found a few times. The gene calls are TRBV24-1 and TRBJ1-1; D remains ambiguous. The V gene lost 6 bases and the J gene lost 0 bases, with 10 bases spanning the gap. The CDR3 totals 14 residues. The V gene's germline CDR1 is KGHDR and CDR2 SFDVKD. The CDR3 DNA is TGTGCCACCAGTTCTGGCAGAATGAACACTGAAGCTTTCTTT. It codes for CATSSGRMNTEAFF.

This clonotype appeared many times. The rearrangement links TRBV5-1 to TRBJ2-2; D ambiguous. The CDR3 is made up of 16 amino acids. CDR1 and CDR2 (germline): SGHRS, YFSETQ. Deletions cut 4 bases from V and 1 base from J, with 14 bases between. CDR3 sequence (DNA): TGCGCCAGCAGCCCAAGGGCAGCCGAGAACACCGGGGAGCTGTTTTTT. Protein: CASSPRAAENTGELFF. The full variable domain, completed using reference TRBV5-1 and TRBJ2-2, is KAGVTQTPRYLIKTRGQQVTLSCSPISGHRSVSWYQQTPGQGLQFLFEYFSETQRNKGNFPGRFSGRQFSNSRSEMNVSTLELGDSALYLCASSPRAAENTGELFFGEGSRLTVL.

This clonotype was observed many times. The CDR3 protein is CATLYWDTQYF. The CDR3, as DNA: TGTGCCACTCTTTACTGGGATACGCAGTATTTT. V gene TRBV28 combines with J gene TRBJ2-3; D not certain. CDR3 size: 11 residues. Germline assignment: CDR1 MDHEN and CDR2 SYDVKM. V lost 10 bases, J lost 6 bases, and 11 bases lay in between.

The chain recombines TRBV7-2 with TRBJ1-2, with 9 nucleotides matching TRBD1. Germline values: CDR1 SGHTA, CDR2 FQGNSA. The CDR3 has 15 amino acids. With V trimmed by 1 base and J by 7 bases, 7 bases remained unmatched. CDR3 nucleotide sequence: TGTGCCAGCAGCTTAGAGTGGGGACAGGGACGTGGCTACACCTTC. This encodes CASSLEWGQGRGYTF.

The DNA for the CDR3 is TGTGCCAGCAGCTTAGTGGCGACAGGGGTCGGTCAAAACATTCAGTACTTC. Protein: CASSLVATGVGQNIQYF. The V call is TRBV7-2, the J call TRBJ2-4; 8 bases fit TRBD1. CDR3 length: 17 amino acids. Germline lookup yields CDR1 SGHTA and CDR2 FQGNSA. V was pared by 1 base and J by 5 bases, with 10 bases of the junction left unmatched.

The chain recombines TRBV20-1 with TRBJ2-1, with D perhaps TRBD1 (6 bases). From germline, CDR1 is DFQATT and CDR2 SNEGSKA (reference sequence). This CDR3 is built from 14 residues. The germline V and J ends were trimmed by 5 bases and 0 bases, with 11 bases remaining between them. Here the CDR3 DNA reads TGCAGTGCTTTAGGGACAAGCTCCTACAATGAGCAGTTCTTC. It translates to CSALGTSSYNEQFF.

This clonotype was picked up a small number of times. This chain uses TRBV4-3 with TRBJ2-7; the D is unclear. V lost 0 bases, J lost 0 bases, and 12 bases lay in between. Germline V lookup: CDR1 LGHNA, CDR2 YSLEER. The CDR3 length is 16 residues. The CDR3 DNA reads TGCGCCAGCAGCCAAGATTCGGGCGGTAGCTCCTACGAGCAGTACTTC. It is translated as CASSQDSGGSSYEQYF.

This clonotype appeared many times. The chain combines TRBV15 with TRBJ1-2; D is unclear. CDR1 is LNHNV, CDR2 YYDKDF, per germline (reference sequence). The CDR3 is 14 amino acids. Trimming took off 1 base at V and 0 bases at J, with 6 bases between the two ends. The CDR3 region has the DNA TGTGCCACCAGCAGAGTGAGAGCTAACTATGGCTACACCTTC. It codes for CATSRVRANYGYTF.

This chain joins TRBV7-2 and TRBJ2-7; the D gene could be TRBD1 or TRBD2 (5 bases each). Germline CDR1 and CDR2: SGHTA and FQGNSA. The length of the CDR3 is 15 residues. Trimming removed 5 bases at V and 0 bases at J, with 14 bases between. CDR3 sequence (DNA): TGTGCCAGCAGCCAAAGCGGACAACTCTCCTACGAGCAGTACTTC. Protein product: CASSQSGQLSYEQYF.

This clonotype came up a few times. V is TRBV6-2 or TRBV6-3 and J is TRBJ1-1; D unresolved. V was shortened by 0 bases and J by 0 bases, with 11 bases between the two germline ends. In germline, CDR1 is MNHEY, CDR2 SVGEGT. The length of the CDR3 is 16 residues. Here the CDR3 DNA reads TGTGCCAGCAGTTACTCGAGGGCAGTCATGAACACTGAAGCTTTCTTT. It codes for CASSYSRAVMNTEAFF.

The gene calls are TRBV6-5 and TRBJ1-1, with a tentative D call TRBD1 (5 bases). Per germline, CDR1 MNHEY and CDR2 SVGAGI. The CDR3 is made up of 13 amino acids. V shed 7 bases and J shed 3 bases, with 12 bases lying between them. CDR3: CASTLRGDTEAFF. In nucleotides, the CDR3 is TGTGCCAGCACTTTACGGGGGGACACTGAAGCTTTCTTT.

The chain uses TRBV24-1 and TRBJ1-5; D gene ambiguous. Germline V lookup: CDR1 KGHDR, CDR2 SFDVKD. This CDR3 has 12 residues. Trimming pared 5 bases from V and 6 bases from J, leaving 7 bases between. The CDR3 sequence is CATSARGQPQHF. The CDR3 DNA is TGTGCCACCAGTGCCCGGGGTCAGCCCCAGCATTTT.

The chain couples TRBV7-2 to TRBJ1-2; unclear D gene. Germline CDR1 is SGHTA and CDR2 is FQGNSA. The germline V and J ends were trimmed by 1 base and 6 bases, with 15 bases remaining between them. The CDR3 covers 15 residues. The CDR3 sequence is CASSLGVGVTDGYTF. In DNA, the CDR3 is TGTGCCAGCAGCTTAGGGGTCGGGGTGACGGATGGCTACACCTTC.